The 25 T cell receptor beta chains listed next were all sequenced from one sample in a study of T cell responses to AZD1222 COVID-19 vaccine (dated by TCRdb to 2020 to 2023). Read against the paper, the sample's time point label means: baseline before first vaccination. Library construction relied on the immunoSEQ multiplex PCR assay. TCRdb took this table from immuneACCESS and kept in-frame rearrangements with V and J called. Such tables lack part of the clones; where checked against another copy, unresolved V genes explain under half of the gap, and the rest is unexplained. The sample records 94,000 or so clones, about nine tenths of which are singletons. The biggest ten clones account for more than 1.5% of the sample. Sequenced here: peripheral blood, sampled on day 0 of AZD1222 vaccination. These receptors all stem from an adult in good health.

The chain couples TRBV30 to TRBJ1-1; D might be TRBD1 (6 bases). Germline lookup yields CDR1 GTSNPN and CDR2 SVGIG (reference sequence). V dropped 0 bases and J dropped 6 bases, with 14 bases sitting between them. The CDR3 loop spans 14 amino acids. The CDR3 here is CAWSVQGLNSEAFF. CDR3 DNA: TGTGCCTGGAGTGTACAGGGTCTTAACTCTGAAGCTTTCTTT.

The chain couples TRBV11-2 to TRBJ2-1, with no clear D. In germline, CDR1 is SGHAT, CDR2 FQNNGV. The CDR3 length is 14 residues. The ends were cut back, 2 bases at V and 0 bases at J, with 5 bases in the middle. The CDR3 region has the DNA TGTGCCAGCAGCTTATCTAGCTCCTACAATGAGCAGTTCTTC. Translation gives CASSLSSSYNEQFF.

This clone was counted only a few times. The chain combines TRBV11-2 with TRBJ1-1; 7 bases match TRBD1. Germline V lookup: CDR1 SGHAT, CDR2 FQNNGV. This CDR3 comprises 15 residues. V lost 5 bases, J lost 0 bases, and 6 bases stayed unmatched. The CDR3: CASSPIQGMNTEAFF. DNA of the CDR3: TGTGCCAGCAGCCCCATACAGGGGATGAACACTGAAGCTTTCTTT.

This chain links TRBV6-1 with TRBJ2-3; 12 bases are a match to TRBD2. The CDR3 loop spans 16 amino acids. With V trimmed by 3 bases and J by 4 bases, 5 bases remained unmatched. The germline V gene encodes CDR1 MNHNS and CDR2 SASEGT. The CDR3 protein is CASSETSGGESDTQYF. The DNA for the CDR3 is TGTGCCAGCAGTGAGACTAGCGGGGGTGAGTCAGATACGCAGTATTTT.

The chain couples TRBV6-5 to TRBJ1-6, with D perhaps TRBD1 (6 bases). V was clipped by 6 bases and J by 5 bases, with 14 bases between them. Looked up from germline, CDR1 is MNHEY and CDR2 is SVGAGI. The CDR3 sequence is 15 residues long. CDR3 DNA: TGTGCCAGCAGACCTCCGACAGGCAATAATTCACCCCTCCACTTT. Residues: CASRPPTGNNSPLHF.

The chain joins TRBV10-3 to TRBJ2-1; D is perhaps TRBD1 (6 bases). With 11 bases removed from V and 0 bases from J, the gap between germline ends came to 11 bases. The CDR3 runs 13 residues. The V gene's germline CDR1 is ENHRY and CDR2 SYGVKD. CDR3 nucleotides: TGTGCCGTCCGGACAGTCTCCTACAATGAGCAGTTCTTC. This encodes CAVRTVSYNEQFF.

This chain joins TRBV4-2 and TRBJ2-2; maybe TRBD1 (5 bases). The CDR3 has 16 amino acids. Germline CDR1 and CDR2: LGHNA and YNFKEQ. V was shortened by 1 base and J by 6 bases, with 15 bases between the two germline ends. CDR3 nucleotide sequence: TGTGCCAGCAGCCAAGTAGGGGCAAATTGGCCCGGGGAGCTGTTTTTT. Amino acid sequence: CASSQVGANWPGELFF.

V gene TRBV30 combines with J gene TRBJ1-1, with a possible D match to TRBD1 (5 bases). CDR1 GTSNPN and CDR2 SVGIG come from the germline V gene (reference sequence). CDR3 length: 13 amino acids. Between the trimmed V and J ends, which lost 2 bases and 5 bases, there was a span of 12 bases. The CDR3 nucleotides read TGTGCCTGGAGTAGGCGGGAGGGGACTGAAGCTTTCTTT. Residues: CAWSRREGTEAFF.

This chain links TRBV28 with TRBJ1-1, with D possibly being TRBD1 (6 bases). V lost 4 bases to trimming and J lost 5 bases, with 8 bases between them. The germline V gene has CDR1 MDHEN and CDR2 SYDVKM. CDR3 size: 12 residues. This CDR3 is CASSSQGTEAFF. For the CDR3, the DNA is TGTGCCAGCAGTTCGCAGGGGACTGAAGCTTTCTTT.

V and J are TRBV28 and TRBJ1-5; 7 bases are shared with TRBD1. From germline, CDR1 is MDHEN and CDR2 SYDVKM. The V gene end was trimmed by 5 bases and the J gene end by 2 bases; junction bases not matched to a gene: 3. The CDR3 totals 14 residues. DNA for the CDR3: TGTGCCAGCAGTATAGGGACAGGCAATCAGCCCCAGCATTTT. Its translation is CASSIGTGNQPQHF.

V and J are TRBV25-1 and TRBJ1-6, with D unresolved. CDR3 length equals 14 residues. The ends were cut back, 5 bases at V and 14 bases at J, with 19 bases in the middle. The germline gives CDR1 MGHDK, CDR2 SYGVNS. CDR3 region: CASSPGVWSLALHF. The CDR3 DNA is TGTGCCAGCAGTCCTGGGGTTTGGAGTTTGGCCCTCCACTTT.

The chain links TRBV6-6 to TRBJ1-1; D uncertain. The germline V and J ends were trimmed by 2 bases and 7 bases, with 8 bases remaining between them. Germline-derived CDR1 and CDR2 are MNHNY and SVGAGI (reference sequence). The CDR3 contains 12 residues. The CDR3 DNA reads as TGTGCCAGCAGTTACACGTCCCTTGAAGCTTTCTTT. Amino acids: CASSYTSLEAFF.

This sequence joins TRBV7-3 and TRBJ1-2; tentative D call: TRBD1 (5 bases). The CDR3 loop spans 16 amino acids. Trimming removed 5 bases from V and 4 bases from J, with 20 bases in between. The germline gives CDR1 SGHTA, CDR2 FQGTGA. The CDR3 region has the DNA TGTGCCAGCAGCCAACAACCGCGGGGGTCAGGCTATGGCTACACCTTC. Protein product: CASSQQPRGSGYGYTF.

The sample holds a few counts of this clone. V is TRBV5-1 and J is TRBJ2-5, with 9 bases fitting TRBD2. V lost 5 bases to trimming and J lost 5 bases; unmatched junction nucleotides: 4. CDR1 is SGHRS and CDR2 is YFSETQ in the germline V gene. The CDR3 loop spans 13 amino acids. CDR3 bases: TGCGCCAGCAGGAGCGGGGGGCTGGAGACCCAGTACTTC. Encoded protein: CASRSGGLETQYF.

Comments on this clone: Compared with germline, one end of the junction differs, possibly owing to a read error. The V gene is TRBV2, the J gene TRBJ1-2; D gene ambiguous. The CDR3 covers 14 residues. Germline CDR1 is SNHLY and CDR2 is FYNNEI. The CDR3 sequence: CASSEGSFNYGYTF. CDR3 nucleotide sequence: TGTGCCAGCAGCGAAGGCTCCTTCAACTATGGCTACACCTTC.

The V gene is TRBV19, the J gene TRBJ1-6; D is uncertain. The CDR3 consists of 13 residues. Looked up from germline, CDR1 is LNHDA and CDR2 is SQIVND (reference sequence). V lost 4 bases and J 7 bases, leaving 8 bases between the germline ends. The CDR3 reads CASSTGQNSPLHF. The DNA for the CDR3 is TGTGCCAGTAGTACTGGGCAGAATTCACCCCTCCACTTT.

The CDR3 spells CASSQGGQGSEKLFF. Written as DNA, the CDR3 is TGCGCCAGCAGCCAAGGGGGGCAGGGGTCGGAAAAACTGTTTTTT. The V gene is TRBV4-3, the J gene TRBJ1-4; D is perhaps TRBD1 (6 bases). V lost 1 base to trimming and J lost 8 bases, with 14 bases between them. There are 15 residues in the CDR3. The germline V gene encodes CDR1 LGHNA and CDR2 YSLEER.

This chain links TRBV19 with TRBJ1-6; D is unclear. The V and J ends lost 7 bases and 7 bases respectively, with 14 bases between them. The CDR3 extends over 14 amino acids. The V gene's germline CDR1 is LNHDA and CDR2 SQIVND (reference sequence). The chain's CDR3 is CASTSVGVNSPLHF. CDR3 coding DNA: TGTGCCAGTACCTCCGTGGGCGTAAATTCACCCCTCCACTTT.

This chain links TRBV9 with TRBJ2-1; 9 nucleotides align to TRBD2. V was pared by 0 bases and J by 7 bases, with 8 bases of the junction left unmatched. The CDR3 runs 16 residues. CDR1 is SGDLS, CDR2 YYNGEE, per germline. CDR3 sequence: CASSVGGLAGLNEQFF. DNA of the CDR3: TGTGCCAGCAGCGTAGGAGGGCTAGCGGGGCTGAATGAGCAGTTCTTC.

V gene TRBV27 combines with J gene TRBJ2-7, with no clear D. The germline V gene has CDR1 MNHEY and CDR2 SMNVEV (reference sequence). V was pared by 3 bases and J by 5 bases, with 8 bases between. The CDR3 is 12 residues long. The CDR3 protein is CASSLLGDEQYF. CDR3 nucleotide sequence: TGTGCCAGCAGTTTGCTTGGGGACGAGCAGTACTTC.

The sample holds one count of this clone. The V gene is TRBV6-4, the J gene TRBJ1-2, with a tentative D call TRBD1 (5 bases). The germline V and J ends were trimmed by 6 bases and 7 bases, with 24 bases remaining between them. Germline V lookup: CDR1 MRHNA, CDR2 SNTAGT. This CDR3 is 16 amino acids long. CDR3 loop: CASSLTPKGESGGYTF. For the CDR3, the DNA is TGTGCCAGCAGCCTTACTCCGAAAGGGGAGAGCGGTGGCTACACCTTC.

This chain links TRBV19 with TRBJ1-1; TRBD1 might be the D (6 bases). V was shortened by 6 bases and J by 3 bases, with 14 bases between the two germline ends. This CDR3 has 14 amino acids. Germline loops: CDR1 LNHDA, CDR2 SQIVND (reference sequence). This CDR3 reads CASSLRGADTEAFF. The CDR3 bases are TGTGCCAGTAGCCTAAGGGGGGCCGACACTGAAGCTTTCTTT.

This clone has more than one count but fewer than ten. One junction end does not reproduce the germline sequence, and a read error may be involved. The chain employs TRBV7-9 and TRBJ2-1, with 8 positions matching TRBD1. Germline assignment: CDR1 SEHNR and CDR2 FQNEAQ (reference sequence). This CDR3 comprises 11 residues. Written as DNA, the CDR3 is TGTGCCAGCAGCTACGGACAGGGTGCACTCTTC. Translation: CASSYGQGALF.

The CDR3 DNA reads TGTGCCAGCAGCTTGACGGGACAGGGCTATGGCTACACCTTC. Its protein product is CASSLTGQGYGYTF. The chain combines TRBV7-3 with TRBJ1-2, with 9 bases aligning to TRBD1. Germline loops: CDR1 SGHTA, CDR2 FQGTGA. CDR3 length equals 14 residues. The V gene end was trimmed by 3 bases and the J gene end by 4 bases; junction bases not matched to a gene: 3.

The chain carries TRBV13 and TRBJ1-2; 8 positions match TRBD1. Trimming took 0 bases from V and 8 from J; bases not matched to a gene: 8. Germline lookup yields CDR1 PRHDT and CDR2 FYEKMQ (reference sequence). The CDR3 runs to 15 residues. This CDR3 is CASSLGRTGLGGYTF. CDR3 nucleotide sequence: TGTGCCAGCAGCTTAGGGAGGACAGGGCTAGGAGGCTACACCTTC.